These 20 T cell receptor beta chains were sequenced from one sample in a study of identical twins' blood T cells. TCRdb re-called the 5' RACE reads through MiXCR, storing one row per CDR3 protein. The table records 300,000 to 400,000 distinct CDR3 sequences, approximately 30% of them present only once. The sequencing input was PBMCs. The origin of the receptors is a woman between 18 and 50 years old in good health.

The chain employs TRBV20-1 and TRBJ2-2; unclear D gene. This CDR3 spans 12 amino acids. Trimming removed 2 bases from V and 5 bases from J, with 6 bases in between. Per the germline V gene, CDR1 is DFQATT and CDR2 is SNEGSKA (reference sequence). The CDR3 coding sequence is TGCAGTGCTAGAACCAGGACCGGGGAGCTGTTTTTT. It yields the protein CSARTRTGELFF.

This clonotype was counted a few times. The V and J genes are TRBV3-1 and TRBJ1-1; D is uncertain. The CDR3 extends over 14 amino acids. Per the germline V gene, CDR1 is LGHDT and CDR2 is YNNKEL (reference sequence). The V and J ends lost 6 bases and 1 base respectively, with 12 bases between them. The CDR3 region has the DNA TGTGCCAGCAGGGACTTTTGGGCGAACACTGAAGCTTTCTTT. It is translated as CASRDFWANTEAFF.

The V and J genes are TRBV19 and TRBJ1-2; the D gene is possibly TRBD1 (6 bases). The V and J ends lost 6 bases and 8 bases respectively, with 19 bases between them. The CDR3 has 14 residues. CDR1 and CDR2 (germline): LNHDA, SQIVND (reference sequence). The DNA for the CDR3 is TGTGCCAGTAGCCGGAGGACCATCAGGGGAGGCTACACCTTC. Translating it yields CASSRRTIRGGYTF. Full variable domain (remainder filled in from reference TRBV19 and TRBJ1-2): DGGITQSPKYLFRKEGQNVTLSCEQNLNHDAMYWYRQDPGQGLRLIYYSQIVNDFQKGDIAEGYSVSREKKESFPLTVTSAQKNPTAFYLCASSRRTIRGGYTFGSGTRLTVV.

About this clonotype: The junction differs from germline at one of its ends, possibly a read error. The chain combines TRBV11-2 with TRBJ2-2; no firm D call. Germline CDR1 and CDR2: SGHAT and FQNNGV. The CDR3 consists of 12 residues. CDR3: CPSSLNTGELFF. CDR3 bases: TGTCCCAGCAGCTTAAACACCGGGGAGCTGTTTTTT.

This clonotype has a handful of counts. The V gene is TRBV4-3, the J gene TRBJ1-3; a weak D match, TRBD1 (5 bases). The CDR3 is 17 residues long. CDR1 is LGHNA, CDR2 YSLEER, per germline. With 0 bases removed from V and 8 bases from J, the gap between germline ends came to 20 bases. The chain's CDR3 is CASSQEASGTLSHTIYF. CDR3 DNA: TGCGCCAGCAGCCAAGAGGCTTCTGGGACTCTTTCGCACACCATATATTTT.

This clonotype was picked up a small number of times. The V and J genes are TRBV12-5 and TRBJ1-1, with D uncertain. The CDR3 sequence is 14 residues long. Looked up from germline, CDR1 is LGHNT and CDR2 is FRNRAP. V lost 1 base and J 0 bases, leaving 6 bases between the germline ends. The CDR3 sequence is CASGLGPMNTEAFF. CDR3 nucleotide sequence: TGTGCTAGTGGTTTGGGACCGATGAACACTGAAGCTTTCTTT.

CDR3 sequence (DNA): TGTGCCAGCAGCCCCCCCGGGACTACCACAGATACGCAGTATTTT. It translates to CASSPPGTTTDTQYF. This sequence joins TRBV7-9 and TRBJ2-3; TRBD2 aligns across 7 bases. The V gene's germline CDR1 is SEHNR and CDR2 FQNEAQ (reference sequence). With V trimmed by 5 bases and J by 2 bases, 7 bases remained unmatched. CDR3 length: 15 amino acids.

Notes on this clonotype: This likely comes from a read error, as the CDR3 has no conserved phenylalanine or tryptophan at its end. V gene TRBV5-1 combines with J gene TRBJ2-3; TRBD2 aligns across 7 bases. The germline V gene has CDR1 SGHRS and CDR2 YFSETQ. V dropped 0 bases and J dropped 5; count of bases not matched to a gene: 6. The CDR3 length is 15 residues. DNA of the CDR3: TGCGCCAGCAGCTTGGCCGGCGGGGGAAAAGATACGCAGTATTCT. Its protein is CASSLAGGGKDTQYS.

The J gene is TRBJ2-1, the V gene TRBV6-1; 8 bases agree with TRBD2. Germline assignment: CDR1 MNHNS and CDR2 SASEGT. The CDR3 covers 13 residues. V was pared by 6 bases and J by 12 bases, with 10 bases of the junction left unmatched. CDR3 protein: CASRGRTSHGQFF. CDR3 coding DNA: TGTGCCAGCAGAGGAAGGACTAGCCATGGGCAGTTCTTC.

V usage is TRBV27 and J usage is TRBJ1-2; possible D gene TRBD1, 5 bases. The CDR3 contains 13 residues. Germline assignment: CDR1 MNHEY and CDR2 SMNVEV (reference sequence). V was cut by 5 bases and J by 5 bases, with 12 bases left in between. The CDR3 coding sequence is TGTGCCAGCAGTCCCCGAGGGGAGTATGGCTACACCTTC. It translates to CASSPRGEYGYTF.

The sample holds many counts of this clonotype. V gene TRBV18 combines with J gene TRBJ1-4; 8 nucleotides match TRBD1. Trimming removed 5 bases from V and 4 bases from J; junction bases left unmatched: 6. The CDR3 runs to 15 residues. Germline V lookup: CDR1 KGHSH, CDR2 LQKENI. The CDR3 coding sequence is TGTGCCAGCTCATCAGACAGGGGACGTAATGAAAAACTGTTTTTT. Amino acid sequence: CASSSDRGRNEKLFF. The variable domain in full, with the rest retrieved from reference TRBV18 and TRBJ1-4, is NAGVMQNPRHLVRRRGQEARLRCSPMKGHSHVYWYRQLPEEGLKFMVYLQKENIIDESGMPKERFSAEFPKEGPSILRIQQVVRGDSAAYFCASSSDRGRNEKLFFGSGTQLSVL.

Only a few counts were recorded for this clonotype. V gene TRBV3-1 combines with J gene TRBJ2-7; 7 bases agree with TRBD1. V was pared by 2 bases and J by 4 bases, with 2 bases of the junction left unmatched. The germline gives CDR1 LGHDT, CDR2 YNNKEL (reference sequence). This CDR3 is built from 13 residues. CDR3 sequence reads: CASSQTTGYEQYF. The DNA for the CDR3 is TGTGCCAGCAGCCAAACGACAGGGTACGAGCAGTACTTC.

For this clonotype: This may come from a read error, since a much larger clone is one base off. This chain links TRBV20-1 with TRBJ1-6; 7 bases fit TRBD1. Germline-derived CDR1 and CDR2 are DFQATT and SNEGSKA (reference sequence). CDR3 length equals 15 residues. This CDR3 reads CSASSPGQSNSPLYF. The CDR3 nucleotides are TGCAGTGCTAGTTCCCCGGGACAGAGTAATTCACCCCTCTACTTT.

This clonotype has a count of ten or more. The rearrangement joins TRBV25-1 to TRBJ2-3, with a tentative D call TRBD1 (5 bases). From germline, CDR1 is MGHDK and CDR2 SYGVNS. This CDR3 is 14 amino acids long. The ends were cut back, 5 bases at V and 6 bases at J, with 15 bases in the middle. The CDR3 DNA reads TGTGCCAGCAGTTCTGTCAGGGTGATGGATACGCAGTATTTT. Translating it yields CASSSVRVMDTQYF.

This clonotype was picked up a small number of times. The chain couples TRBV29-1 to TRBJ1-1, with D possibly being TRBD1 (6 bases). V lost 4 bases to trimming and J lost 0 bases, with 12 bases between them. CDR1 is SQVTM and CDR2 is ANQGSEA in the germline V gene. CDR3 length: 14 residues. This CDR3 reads CSVVEGGLNTEAFF. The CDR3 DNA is TGCAGCGTTGTCGAAGGGGGGTTGAACACTGAAGCTTTCTTT. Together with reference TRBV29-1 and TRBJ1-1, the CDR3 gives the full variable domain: SAVISQKPSRDICQRGTSLTIQCQVDSQVTMMFWYRQQPGQSLTLIATANQGSEATYESGFVIDKFPISRPNLTFSTLTVSNMSPEDSSIYLCSVVEGGLNTEAFFGQGTRLTVV.

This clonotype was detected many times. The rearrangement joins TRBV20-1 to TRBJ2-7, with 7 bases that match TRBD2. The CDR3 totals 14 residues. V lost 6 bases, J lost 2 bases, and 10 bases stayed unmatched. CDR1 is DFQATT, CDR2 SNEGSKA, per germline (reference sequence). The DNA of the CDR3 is TGCAGTGCGCGGGACTACCGCGAGACCTACGAGCAGTACTTC. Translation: CSARDYRETYEQYF.

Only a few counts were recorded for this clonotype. CDR3 in amino acids: CASSQTGQTYEQYF. CDR3 nucleotide sequence: TGTGCCAGCAGTCAAACAGGACAGACCTACGAGCAGTACTTC. V is TRBV6-2 or TRBV6-3 and J is TRBJ2-7; weak D call: TRBD1 (6 bases). V was trimmed by 5 bases and J by 2 bases, leaving 13 bases between them. Germline CDR1 is MNHEY and CDR2 is SVGEGT. The CDR3 sequence is 14 residues long.

Here the CDR3 reads CASSEAGRATNEKLFF. CDR3 DNA: TGTGCCAGCAGTGAAGCGGGCAGGGCAACTAATGAAAAACTGTTTTTT. This rearrangement joins TRBV2 to TRBJ1-4, with a weak D call TRBD1 (5 bases). V was pared by 0 bases and J by 0 bases, with 8 bases between. The V gene's germline CDR1 is SNHLY and CDR2 FYNNEI. There are 16 residues in the CDR3. The full variable domain, completed using reference TRBV2 and TRBJ1-4, is EPEVTQTPSHQVTQMGQEVILRCVPISNHLYFYWYRQILGQKVEFLVSFYNNEISEKSEIFDDQFSVERPDGSNFTLKIRSTKLEDSAMYFCASSEAGRATNEKLFFGSGTQLSVL.

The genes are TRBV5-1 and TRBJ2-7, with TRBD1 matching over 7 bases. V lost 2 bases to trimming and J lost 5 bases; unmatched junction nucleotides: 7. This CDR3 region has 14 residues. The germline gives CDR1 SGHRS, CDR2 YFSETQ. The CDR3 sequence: CASSFFRDSDEQYF. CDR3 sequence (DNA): TGCGCCAGCAGCTTTTTCCGGGACAGCGACGAGCAGTACTTC.

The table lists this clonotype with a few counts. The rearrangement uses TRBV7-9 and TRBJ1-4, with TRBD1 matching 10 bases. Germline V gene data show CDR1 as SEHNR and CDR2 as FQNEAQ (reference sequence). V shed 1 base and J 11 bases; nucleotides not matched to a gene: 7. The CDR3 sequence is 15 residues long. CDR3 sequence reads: CASSLGDRGFEKLFF. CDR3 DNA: TGTGCCAGCAGCTTAGGGGACAGGGGATTCGAGAAACTGTTTTTT. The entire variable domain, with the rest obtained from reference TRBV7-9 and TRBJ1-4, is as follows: DTGVSQNPRHKITKRGQNVTFRCDPISEHNRLYWYRQTLGQGPEFLTYFQNEAQLEKSRLLSDRFSAERPKGSFSTLEIQRTEQGDSAMYLCASSLGDRGFEKLFFGSGTQLSVL.